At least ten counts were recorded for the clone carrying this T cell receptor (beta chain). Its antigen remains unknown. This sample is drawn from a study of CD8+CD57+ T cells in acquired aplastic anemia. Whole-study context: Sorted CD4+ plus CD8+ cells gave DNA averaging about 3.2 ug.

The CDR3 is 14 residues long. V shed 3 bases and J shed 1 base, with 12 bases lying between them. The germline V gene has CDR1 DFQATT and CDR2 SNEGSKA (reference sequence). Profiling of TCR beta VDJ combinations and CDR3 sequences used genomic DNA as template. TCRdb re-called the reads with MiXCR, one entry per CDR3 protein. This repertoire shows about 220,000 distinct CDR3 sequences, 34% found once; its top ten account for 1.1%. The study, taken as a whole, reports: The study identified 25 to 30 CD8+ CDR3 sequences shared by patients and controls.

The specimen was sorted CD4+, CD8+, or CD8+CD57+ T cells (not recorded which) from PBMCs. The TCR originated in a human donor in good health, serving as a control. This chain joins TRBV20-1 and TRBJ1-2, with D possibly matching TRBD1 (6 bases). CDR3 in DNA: TGCAGTGCTAGTGTTACAGGGCTTAACTATGGCTACACCTTC. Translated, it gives CSASVTGLNYGYTF.